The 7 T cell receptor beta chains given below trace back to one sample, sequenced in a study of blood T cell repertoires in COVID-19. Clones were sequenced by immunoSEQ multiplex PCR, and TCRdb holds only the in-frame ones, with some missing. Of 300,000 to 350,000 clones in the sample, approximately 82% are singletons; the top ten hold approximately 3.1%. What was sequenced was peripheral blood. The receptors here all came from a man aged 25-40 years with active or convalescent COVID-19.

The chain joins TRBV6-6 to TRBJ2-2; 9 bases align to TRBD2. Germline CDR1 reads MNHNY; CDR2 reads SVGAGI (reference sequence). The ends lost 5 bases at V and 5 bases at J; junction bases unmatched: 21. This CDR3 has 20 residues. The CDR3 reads CASSPLTGGRASGKTGELFF. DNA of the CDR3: TGTGCCAGCAGTCCCCTCACTGGCGGGAGGGCCTCAGGGAAGACCGGGGAGCTGTTTTTT.

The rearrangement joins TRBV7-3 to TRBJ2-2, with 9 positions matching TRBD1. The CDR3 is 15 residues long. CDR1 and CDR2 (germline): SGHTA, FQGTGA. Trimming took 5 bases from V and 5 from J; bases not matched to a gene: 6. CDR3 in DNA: TGTGCCAGCAGCCCGACAGGGGGAAAGACCGGGGAGCTGTTTTTT. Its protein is CASSPTGGKTGELFF.

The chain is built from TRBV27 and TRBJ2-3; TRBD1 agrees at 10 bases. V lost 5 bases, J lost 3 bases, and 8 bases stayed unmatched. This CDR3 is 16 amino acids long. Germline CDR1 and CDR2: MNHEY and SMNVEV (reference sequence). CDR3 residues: CASSLRTGGLTDTQYF. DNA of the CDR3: TGTGCCAGCAGTCTACGGACAGGGGGTTTGACAGATACGCAGTATTTT.

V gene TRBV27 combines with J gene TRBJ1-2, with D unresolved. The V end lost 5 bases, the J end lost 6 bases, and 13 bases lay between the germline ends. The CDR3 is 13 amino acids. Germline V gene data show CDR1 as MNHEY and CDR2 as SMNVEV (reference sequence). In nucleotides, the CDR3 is TGTGCCAGCAGTCCCCGCGGGTTGGATGGCTACACCTTC. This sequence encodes CASSPRGLDGYTF.

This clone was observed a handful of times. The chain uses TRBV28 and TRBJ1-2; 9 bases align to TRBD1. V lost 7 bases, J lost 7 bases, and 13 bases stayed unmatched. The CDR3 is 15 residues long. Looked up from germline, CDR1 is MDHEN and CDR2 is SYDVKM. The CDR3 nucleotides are TGTGCCAGCACCGTTCGGGGACAGGGCCTTTCTGGCTACACCTTC. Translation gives CASTVRGQGLSGYTF.

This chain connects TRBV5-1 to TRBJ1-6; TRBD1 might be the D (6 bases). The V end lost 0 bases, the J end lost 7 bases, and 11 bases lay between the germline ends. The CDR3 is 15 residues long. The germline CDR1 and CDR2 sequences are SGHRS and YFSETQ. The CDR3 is CASSLEGRGNSPLHF. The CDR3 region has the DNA TGCGCCAGCAGCTTGGAGGGCAGGGGAAATTCACCCCTCCACTTT.

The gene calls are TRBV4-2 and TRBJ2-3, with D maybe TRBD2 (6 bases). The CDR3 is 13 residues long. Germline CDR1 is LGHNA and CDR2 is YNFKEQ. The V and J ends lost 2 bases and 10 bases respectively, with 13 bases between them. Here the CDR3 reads CASSQPARGAQYF. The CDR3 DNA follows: TGTGCCAGCAGCCAACCGGCGCGGGGCGCGCAGTATTTT.